The clone carrying this T cell receptor beta chain was seen only once. Its antigen is unknown. A junction end diverges from the germline sequence, so it may reflect a read error. In TCRdb, the reads were re-called with MiXCR into one record per CDR3 protein. The repertoire holds about 740,000 distinct CDR3 sequences, with 35% as singletons. The CDR3 runs 17 residues. Germline values: CDR1 SGHDN, CDR2 FVKESK. These data originate in a study of T cell repertoires in cytomegalovirus infection. For the study at large: Signatures in public TCR beta sequences pointed to both CMV infection and matching HLA type.

Study-wide results and caveats: HLA-C-restricted CMV clonotypes gave the most frequent clonotype in two of eight donors. Identification of carriers of CMV plus the relevant HLA was performed using cumulative public TCR beta family frequency.

Sequencing was carried out using PBMCs. The clonotype was recovered from a human donor in good health (CMV status not recorded). Some clones in this sample may be carry-over from other donors' samples. The V call is TRBV14, the J call TRBJ2-1; 9 bases are shared with TRBD2. The CDR3 is CASSELVSGRSYNEQLF. The DNA of the CDR3 is TGTGCCAGCAGCGAGCTCGTGAGCGGGAGGTCCTACAATGAGCAGTTATTC.